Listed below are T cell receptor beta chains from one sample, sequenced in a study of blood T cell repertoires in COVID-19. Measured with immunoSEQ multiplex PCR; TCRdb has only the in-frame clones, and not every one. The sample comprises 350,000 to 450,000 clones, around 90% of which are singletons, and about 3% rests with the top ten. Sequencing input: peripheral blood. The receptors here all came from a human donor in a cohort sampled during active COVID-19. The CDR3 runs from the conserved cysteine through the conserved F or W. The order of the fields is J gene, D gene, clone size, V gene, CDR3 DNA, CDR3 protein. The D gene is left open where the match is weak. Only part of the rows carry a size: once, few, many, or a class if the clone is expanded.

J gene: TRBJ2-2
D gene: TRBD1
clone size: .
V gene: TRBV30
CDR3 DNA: TGTGCCTGGACCCAGGGGGCCAACACCGGGGAGCTGTTTTTT
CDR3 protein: CAWTQGANTGELFF

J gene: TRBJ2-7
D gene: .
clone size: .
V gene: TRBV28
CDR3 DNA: TGTGCCAGCATTACCAGGGAGGCCTCCTACGAGCAGTACTTC
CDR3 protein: CASITREASYEQYF

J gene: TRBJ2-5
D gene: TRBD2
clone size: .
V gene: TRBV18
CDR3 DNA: TGTGCCAGCTCACCACCTGACACTAGCGGGTACTCGGGAGAGACCCAGTACTTC
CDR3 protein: CASSPPDTSGYSGETQYF

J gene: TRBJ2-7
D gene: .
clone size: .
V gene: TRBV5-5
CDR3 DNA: TGTGCCAGCAGCTTTTACCCAGGGGTCCAGCAGTACTTC
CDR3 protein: CASSFYPGVQQYF

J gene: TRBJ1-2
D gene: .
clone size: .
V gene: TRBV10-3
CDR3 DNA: TGTGCCATCAACGGCCAGGATGGCTACACCTTC
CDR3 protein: CAINGQDGYTF

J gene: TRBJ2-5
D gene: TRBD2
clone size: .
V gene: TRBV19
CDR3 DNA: TGTGCCAGTAGCCGAAGCGGGAGGGCCGTTAGGGACCAGTACTTC
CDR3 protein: CASSRSGRAVRDQYF

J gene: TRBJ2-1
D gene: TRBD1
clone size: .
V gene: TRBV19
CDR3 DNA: TGTGCCAGTAGTATAGGGGACAGGGGAGCGGGCAATGAGCAGTTCTTC
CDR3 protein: CASSIGDRGAGNEQFF

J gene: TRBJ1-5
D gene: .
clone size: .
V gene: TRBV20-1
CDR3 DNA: TGCAGTGCTAGCTCGGATCAGCCCCAGCATTTT
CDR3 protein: CSASSDQPQHF

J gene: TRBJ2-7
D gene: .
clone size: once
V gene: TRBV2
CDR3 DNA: TGTGCCAGCAGTTCCCGAGTGAGATCACCCCGAACCTACGAGCAGTACTTC
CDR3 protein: CASSSRVRSPRTYEQYF

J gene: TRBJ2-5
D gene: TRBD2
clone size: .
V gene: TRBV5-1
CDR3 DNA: TGCGCCAGCAGCTTGGACGTAGCGGGGGGTGCCCCAATGGGGACCCAGTACTTC
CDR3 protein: CASSLDVAGGAPMGTQYF

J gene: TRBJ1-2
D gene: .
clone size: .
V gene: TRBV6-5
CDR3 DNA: TGTGCCACCTACCGGGATAACTATGGCTACACCTTC
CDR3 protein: CATYRDNYGYTF

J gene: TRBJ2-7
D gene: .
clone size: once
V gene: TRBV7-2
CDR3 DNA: TGTGCCAGCAGCCCCAACTCCTACGAGCAGTACTTC
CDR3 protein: CASSPNSYEQYF

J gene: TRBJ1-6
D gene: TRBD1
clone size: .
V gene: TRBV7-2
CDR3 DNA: TGTGCCAGCAGTTTCCGCCGGGACAGGGGACGTAATTCACCCCTCCACTTT
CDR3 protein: CASSFRRDRGRNSPLHF

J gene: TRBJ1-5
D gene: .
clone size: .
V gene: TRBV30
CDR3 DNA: TGTGCCTGGAGCGGTAGCAATCAGCCCCAGCATTTT
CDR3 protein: CAWSGSNQPQHF

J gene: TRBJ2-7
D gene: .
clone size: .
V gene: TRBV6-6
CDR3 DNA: TGTGCCAGCAGTTACGACGAGTCGAGGGTCTCCTACGAGCAGTACTTC
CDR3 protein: CASSYDESRVSYEQYF

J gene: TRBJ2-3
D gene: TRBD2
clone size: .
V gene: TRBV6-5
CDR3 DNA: TGTGCCAGCAGAGAGCGGGGGGGCCCCGATACGCAGTATTTT
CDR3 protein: CASRERGGPDTQYF

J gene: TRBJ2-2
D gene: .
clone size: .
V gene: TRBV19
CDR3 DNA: TGTGCCAGTAGTCCCGGGACTCATAAGGGGGAGCTGTTTTTT
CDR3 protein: CASSPGTHKGELFF

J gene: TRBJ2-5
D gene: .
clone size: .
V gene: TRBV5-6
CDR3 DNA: TGTGCCAGCAGCTTGTATCTAATTAGCCCAACTTTTGATCAAGAGACCCAGTACTTC
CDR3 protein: CASSLYLISPTFDQETQYF

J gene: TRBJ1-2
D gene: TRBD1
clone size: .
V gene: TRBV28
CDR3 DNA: TGTGCCAGCAGTCTTACTCCGACAGGGCCGATCTATGGCTACACCTTC
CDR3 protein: CASSLTPTGPIYGYTF

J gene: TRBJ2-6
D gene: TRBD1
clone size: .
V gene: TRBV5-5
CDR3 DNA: TGTGCCAGCAGCCGTAACAGGGGACAGGTTGGGGCCAACGTCCTGACTTTC
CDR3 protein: CASSRNRGQVGANVLTF

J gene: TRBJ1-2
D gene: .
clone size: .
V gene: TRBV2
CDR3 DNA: TGTGCCAGCAGTGAAGCGGGCAGGTATTATGGCTACACCTTC
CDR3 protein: CASSEAGRYYGYTF

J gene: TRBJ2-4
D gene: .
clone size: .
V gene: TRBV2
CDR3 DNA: TGTGCCAGCAGTGAAGCGGGCAGGGGATTGTACTTC
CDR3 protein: CASSEAGRGLYF

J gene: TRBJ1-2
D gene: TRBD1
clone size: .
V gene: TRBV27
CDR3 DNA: TGTGCCAGCAGTGGAACCGGGACAGGGGTTTATGGCTACACCTTC
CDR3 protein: CASSGTGTGVYGYTF

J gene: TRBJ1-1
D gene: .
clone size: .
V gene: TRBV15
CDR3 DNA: TGTGCCACCAGCGCAGGCCGCGACACTGAAGCTTTCTTT
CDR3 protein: CATSAGRDTEAFF

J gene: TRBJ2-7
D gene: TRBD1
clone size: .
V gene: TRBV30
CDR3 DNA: TGTGCCTGGACTGGACAGGGGCTTACCTACGAGCAGTACTTC
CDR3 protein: CAWTGQGLTYEQYF

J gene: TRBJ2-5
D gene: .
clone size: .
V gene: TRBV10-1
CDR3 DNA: TGCGCCAGCAGAAGCGGAGGAGGGTCGAGATGGCAGACCCAGTACTTC
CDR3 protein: CASRSGGGSRWQTQYF

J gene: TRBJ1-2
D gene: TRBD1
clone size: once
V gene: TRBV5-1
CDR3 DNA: TGCGCCAGCAGCTTGCCTAACACGAAGGGACAGGGTTTTTGGTATGGCTACACCTTC
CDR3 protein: CASSLPNTKGQGFWYGYTF

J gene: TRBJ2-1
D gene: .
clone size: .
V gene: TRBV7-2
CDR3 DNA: TGTGCCAGCAGCTTAGATGTCCAGGCGGGCAATGAGCAGTTCTTC
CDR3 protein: CASSLDVQAGNEQFF

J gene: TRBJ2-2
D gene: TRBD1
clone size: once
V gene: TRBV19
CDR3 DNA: TGTGCCAGTAGTATACAGGGGGCGCTTGGCGGGGAGCTGTTTTTT
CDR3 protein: CASSIQGALGGELFF

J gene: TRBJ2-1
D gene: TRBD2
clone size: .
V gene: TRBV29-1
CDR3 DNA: TGCAGCGTAGGGACTAGCGGGAGGGTTTACAATGAGCAGTTCTTC
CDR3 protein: CSVGTSGRVYNEQFF

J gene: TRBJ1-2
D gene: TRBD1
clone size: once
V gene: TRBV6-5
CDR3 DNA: TGTGCCAGCAGCCACCGGACAGGGTCCTACACCTTC
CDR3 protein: CASSHRTGSYTF

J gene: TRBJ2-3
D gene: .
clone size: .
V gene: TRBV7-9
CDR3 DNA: TGTGCCAGCAGCTTAGTGGTCGGTGCTAGCACAGATACGCAGTATTTT
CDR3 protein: CASSLVVGASTDTQYF

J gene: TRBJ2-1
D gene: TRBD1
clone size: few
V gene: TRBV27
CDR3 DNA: TGTGCCAGCAGAAGGACAGGTTCCTACAATGAGCAGTTCTTC
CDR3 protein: CASRRTGSYNEQFF

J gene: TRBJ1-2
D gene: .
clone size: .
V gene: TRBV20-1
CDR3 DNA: TGCAGTGCTAGTATAGGGGATAACTATGGCTACACCTTC
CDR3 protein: CSASIGDNYGYTF

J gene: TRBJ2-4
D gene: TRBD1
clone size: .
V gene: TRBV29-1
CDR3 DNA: TGCAGCGTTGGTAACAGGGGGGAAAACATTCAGTACTTC
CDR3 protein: CSVGNRGENIQYF

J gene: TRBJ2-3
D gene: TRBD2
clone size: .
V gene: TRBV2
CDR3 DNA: TGTGCCAGCAGTGCCCCACTAGCGGGGGACACAGATACGCAGTATTTT
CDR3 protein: CASSAPLAGDTDTQYF

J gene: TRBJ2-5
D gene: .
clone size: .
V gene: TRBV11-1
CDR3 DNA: TGTGCCAGCAGCTTAGGGGGCAGCGAGACCCAGTACTTC
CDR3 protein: CASSLGGSETQYF

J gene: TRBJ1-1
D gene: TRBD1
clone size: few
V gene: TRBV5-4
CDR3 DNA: TGTGCCAGCAGCTTAGCCCGGACAGGCCCTAGGGACACTGAAGCTTTCTTT
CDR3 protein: CASSLARTGPRDTEAFF

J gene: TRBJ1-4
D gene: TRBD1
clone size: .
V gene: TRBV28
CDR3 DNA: TGTGCCAGCAGTTTGGGACAGAATGAAAAACTGTTTTTT
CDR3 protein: CASSLGQNEKLFF

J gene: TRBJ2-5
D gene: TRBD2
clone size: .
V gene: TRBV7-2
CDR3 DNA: TGTGCCAGCAGCTTAGGGGTTCCGTCGGGAGGGGGGACCCAGTACTTC
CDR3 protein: CASSLGVPSGGGTQYF

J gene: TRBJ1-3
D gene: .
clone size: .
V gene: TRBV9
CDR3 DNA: TGTGCCAGCAGCCCGCGGCGGGCCTCTGGAAACACCATATATTTT
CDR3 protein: CASSPRRASGNTIYF

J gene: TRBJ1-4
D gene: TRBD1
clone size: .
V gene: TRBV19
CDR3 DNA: TGTGCCAGTAGCAGGACAGGGGACGGTGAAAAACTGTTTTTT
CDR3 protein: CASSRTGDGEKLFF

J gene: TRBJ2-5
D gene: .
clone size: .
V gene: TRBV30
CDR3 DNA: TGTGCCTGGAGTGTAGGGGTCGGCCTACAAGAGACCCAGTACTTC
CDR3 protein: CAWSVGVGLQETQYF

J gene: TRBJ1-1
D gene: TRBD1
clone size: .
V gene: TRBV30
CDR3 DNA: TGTGCCTGGGGGACAGGGAACACTGAAGCTTTCTTT
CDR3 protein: CAWGTGNTEAFF

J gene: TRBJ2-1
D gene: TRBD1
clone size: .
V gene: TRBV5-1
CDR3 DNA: TGCGCCAGCAGCTTGGCTACAGGGGGAGTGGATGAGCAGTTCTTC
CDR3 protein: CASSLATGGVDEQFF

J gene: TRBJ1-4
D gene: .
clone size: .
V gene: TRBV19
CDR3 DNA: TGTGCCAGTAGTATAGTAGGGGTTAATGAAAAACTGTTTTTT
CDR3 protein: CASSIVGVNEKLFF

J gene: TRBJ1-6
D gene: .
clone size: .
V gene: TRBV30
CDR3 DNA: TGTGCCTGGAGGGCCCGGGGGGGTATGTGGACCCTCCACTTT
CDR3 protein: CAWRARGGMWTLHF

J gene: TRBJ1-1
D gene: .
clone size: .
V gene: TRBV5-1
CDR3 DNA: TGCGCCAGCAGCTTGGCCACCCGCGGGGACACTGAAGCTTTCTTT
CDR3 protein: CASSLATRGDTEAFF

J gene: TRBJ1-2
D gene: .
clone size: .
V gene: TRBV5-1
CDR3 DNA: TGCGCCAGCAGCTCCCCAGGGGTCCTTTCGGATGGCTACACCTTC
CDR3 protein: CASSSPGVLSDGYTF

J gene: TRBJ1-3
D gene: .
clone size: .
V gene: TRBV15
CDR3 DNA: TGTGCCACCAGCAGAGCCGCACGGGGGAACTCTGGAAACACCATATATTTT
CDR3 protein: CATSRAARGNSGNTIYF

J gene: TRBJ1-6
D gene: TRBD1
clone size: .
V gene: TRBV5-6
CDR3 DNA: TGTGCCAGCAGCTTGGAATGGGACAGGGAGGATAATTCACCCCTCCACTTT
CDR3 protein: CASSLEWDREDNSPLHF

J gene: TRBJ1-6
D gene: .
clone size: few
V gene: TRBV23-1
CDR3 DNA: TGCGCCAGCAGTCCCATAAGTGGAGGGGCACGTTCACCCCTCCACTTT
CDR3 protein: CASSPISGGARSPLHF

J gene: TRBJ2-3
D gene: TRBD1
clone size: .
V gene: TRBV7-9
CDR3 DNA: TGTGCCAGCAGCCTTAGGACAGGGTCTGGCACAGATACGCAGTATTTT
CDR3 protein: CASSLRTGSGTDTQYF

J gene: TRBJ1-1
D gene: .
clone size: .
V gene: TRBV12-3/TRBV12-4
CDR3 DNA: TGTGCCAGCAGCTATATGAACACTGAAGCTTTCTTT
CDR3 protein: CASSYMNTEAFF

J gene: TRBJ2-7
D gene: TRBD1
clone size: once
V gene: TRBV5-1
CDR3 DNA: TGCGCCAGCAGCTTGGCCGCAGACAGGGTATCCTACGAGCAGTACTTC
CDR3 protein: CASSLAADRVSYEQYF

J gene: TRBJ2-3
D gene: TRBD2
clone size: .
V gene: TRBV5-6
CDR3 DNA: TGTGCCAGCAGCACCGGGACTAGCCCGAGCACAGATACGCAGTATTTT
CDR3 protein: CASSTGTSPSTDTQYF

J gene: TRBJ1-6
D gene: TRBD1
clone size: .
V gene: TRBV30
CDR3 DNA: TGTGCCTGGAGGACAGGGCGGTATAATTCACCCCTCCACTTT
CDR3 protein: CAWRTGRYNSPLHF

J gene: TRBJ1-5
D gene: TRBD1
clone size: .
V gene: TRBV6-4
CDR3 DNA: TGTGCCAGCAGTGAGGGGACAGCTTGTGGCAATCAGCCCCAGCATTTT
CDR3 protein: CASSEGTACGNQPQHF

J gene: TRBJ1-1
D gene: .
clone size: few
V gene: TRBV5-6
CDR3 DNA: TGTGCCAGCAGCCTTGGGACAACCGCGAACACTGAAGCTTTCTTT
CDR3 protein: CASSLGTTANTEAFF